Presented here are 9 T cell receptor beta chains from one specimen sequenced in a study of blood T cells in healthy people across ages. A second PCR, run for about 6 to 11 cycles, used a sample-barcoded 5' primer plus a J-beta primer mix. TCRdb ran MiXCR on the 5' RACE reads and lists one entry per CDR3 protein. The repertoire consists of some 900,000 distinct CDR3 sequences, with about 44% occurring once and the leading ten covering 13%. Sequenced material: blood. These TCRs come from a man aged 25 to 45 in good health.

This clonotype has just a few counts. The gene calls are TRBV5-6 and TRBJ2-1, with unresolved D. This CDR3 is 14 amino acids long. Looked up from germline, CDR1 is SGHDT and CDR2 is YYEEEE. Trimming removed 5 bases at V and 4 bases at J, with 13 bases between. CDR3 residues: CASRPPGLYNEQFF. DNA of the CDR3: TGTGCCAGCAGGCCTCCGGGCCTGTACAATGAGCAGTTCTTC. The variable domain in full, with the rest retrieved from reference TRBV5-6 and TRBJ2-1, is DAGVTQSPTHLIKTRGQQVTLRCSPKSGHDTVSWYQQALGQGPQFIFQYYEEEERQRGNFPDRFSGHQFPNYSSELNVNALLLGDSALYLCASRPPGLYNEQFFGPGTRLTVL.

The gene calls are TRBV29-1 and TRBJ2-1; TRBD1 might be the D (5 bases). V was pared by 6 bases and J by 9 bases, with 21 bases between. Germline V CDR1 and CDR2: SQVTM, ANQGSEA. CDR3 length equals 14 residues. The CDR3 bases are TGCAGCGTCCGACAGCTAAACTCAGTGGGTGAGCAGTTCTTC. Its translation is CSVRQLNSVGEQFF.

The chain combines TRBV7-2 with TRBJ2-3; the match to TRBD2 covers 11 bases. From germline, CDR1 is SGHTA and CDR2 FQGNSA. J gave up 8 bases and V 3 bases, and 7 bases lay outside the gene matches. The CDR3 covers 15 residues. CDR3 in amino acids: CASSFLAGGHVTQYF. The CDR3 DNA is TGTGCCAGCAGCTTCTTAGCGGGGGGGCATGTTACGCAGTATTTT.

This clonotype occurred a few times. The rearrangement uses TRBV29-1 and TRBJ1-2; D unclear. Germline lookup yields CDR1 SQVTM and CDR2 ANQGSEA. With 2 bases removed from V and 4 bases from J, the gap between germline ends came to 14 bases. This CDR3 contains 14 residues. The DNA for the CDR3 is TGCAGCGTTGAAAGGCAGGCAACTGCCTATGGCTACACCTTC. This sequence encodes CSVERQATAYGYTF.

This rearrangement joins TRBV9 to TRBJ2-1, with 8 nucleotides matching TRBD2. The CDR3 is 16 residues long. The germline V gene has CDR1 SGDLS and CDR2 YYNGEE. Trimming removed 0 bases from V and 3 bases from J; junction bases left unmatched: 5. The CDR3 sequence: CASSVDGGRNYNEQFF. For the CDR3, the DNA is TGTGCCAGCAGCGTAGACGGCGGGAGGAACTACAATGAGCAGTTCTTC.

J is TRBJ2-3 and V is TRBV7-9, with D possibly matching TRBD2 (6 bases). This CDR3 spans 18 amino acids. The germline V and J ends were trimmed by 1 base and 3 bases, with 20 bases remaining between them. Germline-derived CDR1 and CDR2 are SEHNR and FQNEAQ (reference sequence). In DNA form, the CDR3 reads TGTGCCAGCAGCTTAGAGGGGCCCGGGGGTCTTGGGACAGATACGCAGTATTTT. It encodes CASSLEGPGGLGTDTQYF. Full variable domain (outside the CDR3, taken from reference TRBV7-9 and TRBJ2-3): DTGVSQNPRHKITKRGQNVTFRCDPISEHNRLYWYRQTLGQGPEFLTYFQNEAQLEKSRLLSDRFSAERPKGSFSTLEIQRTEQGDSAMYLCASSLEGPGGLGTDTQYFGPGTRLTVL.

The chain carries TRBV6-2 or TRBV6-3 and TRBJ2-7; TRBD1 matches 7 bases. This CDR3 comprises 12 residues. V lost 2 bases to trimming and J lost 12 bases; unmatched junction nucleotides: 7. Germline V gives CDR1 MNHEY, CDR2 SVGEGT. The CDR3 region has the DNA TGTGCCAGCAGTTACACGGGACAGTCGGGGTACTTC. Its protein product is CASSYTGQSGYF.

This clonotype has just a few counts. V is TRBV7-9 and J is TRBJ2-7, with D uncertain. Germline CDR1 and CDR2: SEHNR and FQNEAQ (reference sequence). This CDR3 has 13 amino acids. V was shortened by 5 bases and J by 3 bases, with 11 bases between the two germline ends. CDR3: CASSGDWDYEQYF. The DNA for the CDR3 is TGTGCCAGCAGCGGAGATTGGGACTACGAGCAGTACTTC.

This clonotype occurred a few times. The genes are TRBV4-1 and TRBJ2-3; 9 bases are a match to TRBD2. Germline values: CDR1 MGHRA, CDR2 YSYEKL. The CDR3 sequence is 17 residues long. The J segment lost 3 bases and the V segment lost 0 bases, leaving 7 bases of the junction unmatched. The CDR3 DNA reads TGCGCCAGCAGCCAAGATCCCGCGGGGGGGCGGACAGATACGCAGTATTTT. Translating gives CASSQDPAGGRTDTQYF.